Shown below are 19 T cell receptor beta chains from a single sample sequenced in a study of cytomegalovirus exposure and HLA in healthy donors (dated by TCRdb to the late 2010s). Libraries were built with the immunoSEQ multiplex PCR assay. A mixture of 60 forward primers for TCR Vbeta segments and 13 reverse primers for TCR Jbeta segments was used in the multiplex PCR. Here the immuneACCESS table is served through TCRdb, limited to in-frame sequences with V and J called. Missing clones are a known gap in these copies; in checked studies unresolved V genes cover under half, and the rest lacks a known reason. This sample is represented by around 150,000 clones; almost 80% of them were singletons. About 1% of the sample is taken by the ten largest. The sequenced sample consisted of PBMCs. Receptors originate from a woman between 50 and 59 years old in good health and CMV-seropositive.

J is TRBJ2-3 and V is TRBV7-2; 8 bases fit TRBD1. CDR3 size: 14 residues. Germline lookup yields CDR1 SGHTA and CDR2 FQGNSA. V shed 5 bases, J shed 4 bases, and the junction held 5 bases outside the gene matches. The chain's CDR3 is CASSPDRAADTQYF. The CDR3 DNA sequence: TGTGCCAGCAGCCCGGACAGGGCGGCAGATACGCAGTATTTT.

This clone occurred a few times. The rearrangement links TRBV27 to TRBJ2-2; 11 bases agree with TRBD2. The V gene end was trimmed by 5 bases and the J gene end by 0 bases; junction bases not matched to a gene: 2. The CDR3 runs to 16 residues. CDR1 and CDR2 (germline): MNHEY, SMNVEV (reference sequence). CDR3 in amino acids: CASSNSGRANTGELFF. The DNA of the CDR3 is TGTGCCAGCAGTAATAGCGGGAGGGCGAACACCGGGGAGCTGTTTTTT.

The chain recombines TRBV6-5 with TRBJ1-2; D is possibly TRBD1 (5 bases). The CDR3 extends over 14 amino acids. The germline V gene has CDR1 MNHEY and CDR2 SVGAGI. V lost 6 bases, J lost 10 bases, and 21 bases lay in between. This chain's CDR3 is CASSRLGGGSDYTF. In nucleotides, the CDR3 is TGTGCCAGCAGCCGCCTCGGGGGGGGTAGTGACTACACCTTC.

This chain joins TRBV7-2 and TRBJ1-5; D unclear. Germline V lookup: CDR1 SGHTA, CDR2 FQGNSA. The CDR3 spans 16 residues. V was clipped by 1 base and J by 0 bases, with 10 bases between them. CDR3 residues: CASSLVTRNSNQPQHF. In nucleotides, the CDR3 is TGTGCCAGCAGCTTAGTGACAAGAAATAGCAATCAGCCCCAGCATTTT.

The rearrangement uses TRBV7-9 and TRBJ2-1, with D possibly TRBD1 on 5 matching bases. V was shortened by 0 bases and J by 5 bases, with 14 bases between the two germline ends. This CDR3 comprises 16 residues. Germline CDR1 is SEHNR and CDR2 is FQNEAQ (reference sequence). This chain's CDR3 is CASSLAQVRVNNEQFF. Written as DNA, the CDR3 is TGTGCCAGCAGCTTAGCTCAAGTCAGGGTGAACAATGAGCAGTTCTTC.

This chain connects TRBV13 to TRBJ2-7; tentatively, D is TRBD2 (6 bases). V lost 5 bases and J lost 5, with 22 bases in between. Germline V gene lookup returns CDR1 PRHDT and CDR2 FYEKMQ (reference sequence). CDR3 length equals 16 residues. This CDR3 reads CASSRGTTRPRDEQYF. The CDR3 region has the DNA TGTGCCAGCAGCCGTGGCACGACTAGGCCCAGGGACGAGCAGTACTTC.

This sequence joins TRBV4-1 and TRBJ2-7, with a weak D call TRBD2 (6 bases). Germline V gene lookup returns CDR1 MGHRA and CDR2 YSYEKL. The germline V and J ends were trimmed by 1 base and 4 bases, with 14 bases remaining between them. This CDR3 comprises 15 residues. The CDR3 sequence is CASSQVGTYTYEQYF. As DNA, the CDR3 is TGCGCCAGCAGCCAAGTTGGGACTTATACATACGAGCAGTACTTC.

This chain connects TRBV6-5 to TRBJ2-7, with a weak D call TRBD1 (6 bases). Germline V gene data show CDR1 as MNHEY and CDR2 as SVGAGI. V lost 2 bases to trimming and J lost 6 bases, with 20 bases between them. The CDR3 extends over 16 amino acids. The CDR3 DNA is TGTGCCAGCAGTTACCGCGTCCCAGACAGGTCCAGCGAGCAGTACTTC. It yields the protein CASSYRVPDRSSEQYF.

The chain links TRBV18 to TRBJ2-7; D may correspond to TRBD1 or TRBD2 (5 bases each). This CDR3 comprises 13 residues. The V and J ends lost 6 bases and 8 bases respectively, with 17 bases between them. The V gene's germline CDR1 is KGHSH and CDR2 LQKENI. As DNA, the CDR3 is TGTGCCAGCTCCCCAGGGTCCGGGATCCAGCAGTACTTC. Protein sequence: CASSPGSGIQQYF. Using reference TRBV18 and TRBJ2-7 for the parts outside the CDR3, the full variable domain is NAGVMQNPRHLVRRRGQEARLRCSPMKGHSHVYWYRQLPEEGLKFMVYLQKENIIDESGMPKERFSAEFPKEGPSILRIQQVVRGDSAAYFCASSPGSGIQQYFGPGTRLTVT.

The chain carries TRBV7-2 and TRBJ1-4, with 9 bases lining up with TRBD1. Germline assignment: CDR1 SGHTA and CDR2 FQGNSA. CDR3 length equals 15 residues. Losses at the gene ends were 5 bases for V and 8 bases for J; bases not matched to a gene: 9. The CDR3 loop is CASSATGGALEKLFF. CDR3 bases: TGTGCCAGCAGCGCAACAGGGGGCGCGTTAGAAAAACTGTTTTTT.

The chain uses TRBV7-2 and TRBJ2-5; TRBD2 might be the D (7 bases). Trimming shortened V by 5 bases and J by 5 bases, and 21 bases separated the two germline ends. The V gene's germline CDR1 is SGHTA and CDR2 FQGNSA. The CDR3 is 16 residues long. The chain's CDR3 is CASSIFGGGGGETQYF. The DNA for the CDR3 is TGTGCCAGCAGCATCTTCGGAGGGGGGGGCGGGGAGACCCAGTACTTC.

Turning to this clone: One end of the junction varies from germline; a read error may be responsible. CDR3 loop: CASSPRGGQGSLF. The CDR3 bases are TGTGCCAGCAGCCCTCGTGGGGGACAGGGTTCCCTCTTC. This chain joins TRBV7-2 and TRBJ2-1, with 9 positions matching TRBD1. The V gene's germline CDR1 is SGHTA and CDR2 FQGNSA. CDR3 size: 13 residues. The whole variable domain, remainder taken from reference TRBV7-2 and TRBJ2-1, is GAGVSQSPSNKVTEKGKDVELRCDPISGHTALYWYRQSLGQGLEFLIYFQGNSAPDKSGLPSDRFSAERTGGSVSTLTIQRTQQEDSAVYLCASSPRGGQGSLFGPGTRLTVL.

This clone showed up just a few times. This rearrangement joins TRBV2 to TRBJ1-1, with 8 bases aligning to TRBD1. The V and J ends lost 7 bases and 7 bases, in that order; junction bases with no gene match: 11. This CDR3 is 14 amino acids long. The germline V gene has CDR1 SNHLY and CDR2 FYNNEI. The CDR3 here is CASITGGGGIEAFF. In DNA form, the CDR3 reads TGTGCCAGCATAACAGGGGGGGGAGGGATTGAAGCTTTCTTT. The entire variable domain, with the rest obtained from reference TRBV2 and TRBJ1-1, is as follows: EPEVTQTPSHQVTQMGQEVILRCVPISNHLYFYWYRQILGQKVEFLVSFYNNEISEKSEIFDDQFSVERPDGSNFTLKIRSTKLEDSAMYFCASITGGGGIEAFFGQGTRLTVV.

This clone was counted a single time. The chain uses TRBV4-3 and TRBJ2-5, with D uncertain. This CDR3 has 15 amino acids. The V gene lost 3 bases and the J gene lost 2 bases, with 13 bases spanning the gap. Germline V gene sequence: CDR1 LGHNA, CDR2 YSLEER. The CDR3 bases are TGCGCCAGCAGCCAGGAGATCGGGTTACAAGAGACCCAGTACTTC. Translation: CASSQEIGLQETQYF.

V and J are TRBV27 and TRBJ1-6, with 7 nucleotides matching TRBD1. CDR1 MNHEY and CDR2 SMNVEV come from the germline V gene (reference sequence). Germline trimming cut 2 bases from V and 6 bases from J; bases unmatched to any gene: 7. The CDR3 runs to 16 residues. CDR3 nucleotide sequence: TGTGCCAGCAGTTTAATCGGGGACAGTGGTAATTCACCCCTCCACTTT. Translation: CASSLIGDSGNSPLHF.

The CDR3 loop reads CAISLGTSGRTGELFF. As DNA, the CDR3 is TGTGCCATCAGTCTCGGGACTAGCGGGAGGACCGGGGAGCTGTTTTTT. V gene TRBV10-3 combines with J gene TRBJ2-2; 15 positions agree with TRBD2. CDR3 size: 16 residues. Looked up from germline, CDR1 is ENHRY and CDR2 is SYGVKD. V gave up 5 bases and J gave up 5 bases; unmatched junction bases: 3.

V is TRBV9 and J is TRBJ2-7, with 14 bases lining up with TRBD2. The V and J ends lost 4 bases and 4 bases, in that order; junction bases with no gene match: 13. This CDR3 is 18 amino acids long. Germline V gene lookup returns CDR1 SGDLS and CDR2 YYNGEE. The chain's CDR3 is CASSLQPAGTSGSYEQYF. In DNA, the CDR3 is TGTGCCAGCAGCCTTCAACCTGCCGGGACTAGCGGGAGTTACGAGCAGTACTTC. Full variable domain (rest looked up from reference TRBV9 and TRBJ2-7): DSGVTQTPKHLITATGQRVTLRCSPRSGDLSVYWYQQSLDQGLQFLIQYYNGEERAKGNILERFSAQQFPDLHSELNLSSLELGDSALYFCASSLQPAGTSGSYEQYFGPGTRLTVT.

CDR3 loop: CASSEVRRETQYF. The CDR3 coding sequence is TGTGCCAGCAGTGAAGTTAGGAGAGAGACCCAGTACTTC. The chain carries TRBV2 and TRBJ2-5, with D unresolved. Deletions cut 1 base from V and 4 bases from J, with 7 bases between. Germline CDR1 SNHLY, CDR2 FYNNEI. The CDR3 is 13 residues long.

This chain connects TRBV27 to TRBJ2-7, with 10 bases lining up with TRBD2. After removal of 2 bases from V and 6 bases from J, the junction contained 7 bases not matched to a gene. CDR3 size: 15 residues. Germline V gives CDR1 MNHEY, CDR2 SMNVEV (reference sequence). The CDR3 reads CASSLTSAGGREQYF. CDR3 bases: TGTGCCAGCAGTTTAACGTCAGCGGGGGGGCGCGAGCAGTACTTC.